This T cell receptor beta chain was found in a study of T cell responses to AZD1222 COVID-19 vaccine (dated by TCRdb to 2020 to 2022). Context from the whole study: A total of 233 trial participants underwent TCR sequencing, of whom 207 had received two doses of AZD1222 and approximately 25 had received two doses of the MenACWY control vaccine. Trial participants were enrolled by age into subgroups of 18-55, 56-69 and 70-plus years, and around 150, 28 and 57 TCR-sequenced participants, respectively, were included in these subgroups. Points the paper makes about the study in general: In the small 56-69-year group, the increase in depth fell short of significance, most likely because of low power. Spike-specific TCR breadth and depth rose significantly after two AZD1222 doses compared with day 0 and with MenACWY recipients. CD4 TCRs associated with the vaccine covered the entire spike protein, and the dominant responses were in regions 160-218 and 743-854. Participants were mostly white British and included more females than males, and it was suggested by the authors that clonal diversity may have been underestimated. Because no day 14 peak-response samples were available, the repertoires could be characterized only after the peak T cell response. Epitopes outside the regions mutated in the B.1.351 and B.1.1.7 variants were reportedly recognized by nearly half of the unique spike-specific TCRs. Conclusions about previously exposed vaccinees are limited, since just a handful of AZD1222 recipients were seropositive for SARS-CoV-2 at baseline.

To note about this clone: Its cognate antigen has yet to be identified. No qualities accompany the bases; no much larger clone lies one base away.

Compared with germline, V lacks 2 bases and J lacks 2 bases; bases without a gene match: 5. The cysteine opens and the phenylalanine closes a CDR3 of 16 amino acids. Solely the CDR3 DNA is kept, with 48 bases framed from the first base. CDR1 MGHRA and CDR2 YSYEKL are derived from the germline V gene. The sample's time point label is to be understood as: about 28 days (+/-7) after the second vaccine dose. What the treatment or condition label conveys for this sample: meningococcal conjugate vaccine given as trial control. The vaccinee samples were drawn from two UK trials, COV001 and COV002, one of which was a single-blind randomized controlled phase 2/3 trial testing AZD1222 (ChAdOx1 nCoV-19) in healthy adults. For TCRbeta chain sequencing, PBMC samples from trial participants were taken at day 0 and at day 28 after the second dose. The CDR3 regions of human TCRbeta chains were analyzed by immunosequencing. In the paper's pipeline: TCRs in the repertoires were matched against a reference library of SARS-CoV-2-specific TCRs that had been generated with the MIRA antigen-specificity platform. Breadth was defined as the fraction of unique TCRs that were SARS-CoV-2-associated, and depth was defined as the fraction of total T cells that were SARS-CoV-2-associated. Each spike-specific TCR was assigned to its reactive spike region and to a CD4 or CD8 class using the MIRA data. Log10-transformed breadth and depth values were compared by one-way ANOVA with Sidak's multiple comparisons tests. TCRdb carries this immuneACCESS record with in-frame sequences only. Its versions omit some clonotypes, under half of them owing to an unresolved V gene in the studies checked, with the rest unexplained. V, J and clone size are those of that table, while D and trimming were read from the DNA. Here the sample has some 190,000 clones; approximately 94% occur a single time. 1.7% of the sample goes to the ten largest clones.

The source of this sequence is an adult who received the MenACWY meningococcal vaccine as a control. The rearranged chain carries TRBV4-1 and TRBJ2-7, with 11 bases matching TRBD2. Sequencing used peripheral blood, obtained 28 days after the second dose of the MenACWY control vaccine. In nucleotide form, the sequence is TGCGCCAGCAGCCAACCTACTAGCGGGGGTGCCTACGAGCAGTACTTC. Its translation is CASSQPTSGGAYEQYF.